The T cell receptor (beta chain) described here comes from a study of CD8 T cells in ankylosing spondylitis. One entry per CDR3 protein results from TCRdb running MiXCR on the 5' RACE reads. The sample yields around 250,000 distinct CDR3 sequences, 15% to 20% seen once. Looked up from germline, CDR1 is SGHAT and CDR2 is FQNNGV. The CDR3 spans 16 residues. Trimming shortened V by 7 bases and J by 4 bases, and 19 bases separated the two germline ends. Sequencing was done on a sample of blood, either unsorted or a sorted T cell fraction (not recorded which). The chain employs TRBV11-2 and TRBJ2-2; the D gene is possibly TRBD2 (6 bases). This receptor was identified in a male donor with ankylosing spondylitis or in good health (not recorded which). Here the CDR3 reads CASTNVRPGGTGELFF. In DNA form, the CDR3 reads TGTGCCAGCACCAATGTCCGCCCCGGGGGCACCGGGGAGCTGTTTTTT.